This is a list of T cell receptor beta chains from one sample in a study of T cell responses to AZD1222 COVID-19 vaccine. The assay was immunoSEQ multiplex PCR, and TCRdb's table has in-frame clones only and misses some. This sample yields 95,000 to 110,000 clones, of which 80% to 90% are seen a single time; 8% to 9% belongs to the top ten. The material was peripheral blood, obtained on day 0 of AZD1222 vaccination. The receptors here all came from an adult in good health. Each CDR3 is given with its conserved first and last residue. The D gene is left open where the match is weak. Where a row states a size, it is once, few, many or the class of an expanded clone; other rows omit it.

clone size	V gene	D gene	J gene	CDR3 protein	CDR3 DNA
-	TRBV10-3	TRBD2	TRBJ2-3	CAISDLAGGPSTDTQYF	TGTGCCATCAGTGACCTAGCGGGAGGGCCCTCCACAGATACGCAGTATTTT
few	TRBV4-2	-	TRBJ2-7	CASSQGLAIKTYEQYF	TGTGCCAGCAGCCAAGGGCTGGCCATTAAAACCTACGAGCAGTACTTC
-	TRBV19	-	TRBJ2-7	CASSIGRAYEQYF	TGTGCCAGTAGTATAGGACGGGCCTACGAGCAGTACTTC
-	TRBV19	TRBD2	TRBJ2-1	CASSIGRGRAYNEQFF	TGTGCCAGTAGTATAGGGCGCGGGAGGGCCTACAATGAGCAGTTCTTC
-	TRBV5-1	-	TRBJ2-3	CASSLIETGTDTQYF	TGCGCCAGCAGCTTGATCGAGACGGGAACAGATACGCAGTATTTT
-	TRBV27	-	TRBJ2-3	CASSLGTIYTQYF	TGTGCCAGCAGTTTGGGGACCATCTATACGCAGTATTTT
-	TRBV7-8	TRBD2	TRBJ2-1	CASSPTLAQSYNEQFF	TGTGCCAGCAGCCCCACACTAGCGCAATCCTACAATGAGCAGTTCTTC
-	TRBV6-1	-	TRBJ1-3	CASSEAEHYSGNTIYF	TGTGCCAGCAGTGAAGCGGAACACTACTCTGGAAACACCATATATTTT
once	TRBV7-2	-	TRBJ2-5	CASSPNGGGTQYF	TGTGCCAGCAGCCCGAATGGAGGGGGGACCCAGTACTTC
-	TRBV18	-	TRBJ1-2	CASSPATTGYYGYTF	TGTGCCAGCTCACCTGCGACAACAGGCTACTATGGCTACACCTTC
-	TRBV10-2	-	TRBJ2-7	CASSAAVYEQYF	TGCGCCAGCAGTGCGGCGGTTTACGAGCAGTACTTC
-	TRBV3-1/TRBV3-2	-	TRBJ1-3	CASSQEGNTIYF	TGTGCCAGCAGCCAAGAAGGAAACACCATATATTTT
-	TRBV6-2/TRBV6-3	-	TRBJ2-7	CASSDAMKRHYEQYF	TGTGCCAGCAGTGACGCGATGAAACGCCACTACGAGCAGTACTTC
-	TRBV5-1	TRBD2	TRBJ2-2	CASTGTGGPLKLFF	TGCGCCAGCACAGGAACGGGGGGGCCGTTGAAGCTGTTTTTT
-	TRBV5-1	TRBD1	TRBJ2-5	CASSSRTGAKETQYF	TGCGCCAGCAGCTCCAGGACAGGCGCCAAGGAGACCCAGTACTTC
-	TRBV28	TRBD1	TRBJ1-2	CASSPSGTGGDGYTF	TGTGCCAGCAGTCCATCCGGGACAGGGGGTGATGGCTACACCTTC
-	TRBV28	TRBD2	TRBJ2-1	CASSSPLAGESHNEQFF	TGTGCCAGCAGTTCGCCCCTAGCGGGAGAAAGCCACAATGAGCAGTTCTTC
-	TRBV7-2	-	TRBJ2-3	CASSVGRGARTDTQYF	TGTGCCAGCAGCGTTGGCAGGGGGGCCCGTACAGATACGCAGTATTTT
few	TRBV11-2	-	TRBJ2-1	CASSFGYNEQFF	TGTGCCAGCAGCTTCGGTTACAATGAGCAGTTCTTC
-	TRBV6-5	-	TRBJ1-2	CASAASNLDYGYTF	TGTGCCAGCGCAGCCAGTAATTTGGACTATGGCTACACCTTC
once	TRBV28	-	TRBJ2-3	CASSLPFPDTQYF	TGTGCCAGCAGTTTACCCTTTCCAGATACGCAGTATTTT
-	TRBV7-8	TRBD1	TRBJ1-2	CASSLGQPIYGYTF	TGTGCCAGCAGCTTGGGACAGCCAATTTATGGCTACACCTTC
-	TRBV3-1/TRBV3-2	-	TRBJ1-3	CASSHLGSSGNTIYF	TGTGCCAGCAGCCACCTGGGATCCTCTGGAAACACCATATATTTT
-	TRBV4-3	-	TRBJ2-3	CASSNQGSSTDTQYF	TGCGCCAGCAGCAACCAGGGTTCCAGCACAGATACGCAGTATTTT
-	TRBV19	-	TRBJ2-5	CASSSTQEETQYF	TGTGCCAGTAGTTCTACTCAGGAGGAGACCCAGTACTTC
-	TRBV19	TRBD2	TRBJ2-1	CASSGSGGAYNEQFF	TGTGCCAGTAGTGGTAGCGGGGGGGCCTACAATGAGCAGTTCTTC
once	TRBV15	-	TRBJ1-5	CATSRDVGVGQPQHF	TGTGCCACCAGCAGAGACGTTGGTGTAGGTCAGCCCCAGCATTTT
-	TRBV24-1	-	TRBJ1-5	CATSPGAGSNQPQHF	TGTGCCACCAGCCCCGGGGCGGGGAGCAATCAGCCCCAGCATTTT
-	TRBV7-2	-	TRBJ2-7	CASSSGLPAEYEQYF	TGTGCCAGCAGCTCGGGACTGCCGGCGGAATACGAGCAGTACTTC
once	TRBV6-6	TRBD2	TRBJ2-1	CATSMGGISYNEQFF	TGTGCCACCAGCATGGGGGGGATCTCCTACAATGAGCAGTTCTTC
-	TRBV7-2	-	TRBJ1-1	CASSFGNTEAFF	TGTGCCAGCAGCTTCGGGAACACTGAAGCTTTCTTT
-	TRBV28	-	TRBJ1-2	CASSFRGEGYTF	TGTGCCAGCAGTTTTCGAGGGGAAGGCTACACCTTC
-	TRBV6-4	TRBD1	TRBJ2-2	CASSRTGNLNTGELFF	TGTGCCAGCAGTAGGACAGGGAACCTTAACACCGGGGAGCTGTTTTTT
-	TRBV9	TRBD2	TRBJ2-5	CASSEGTSGTETQYF	TGTGCCAGCAGCGAAGGGACTAGCGGGACGGAGACCCAGTACTTC
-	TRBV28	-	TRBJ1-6	CASSWWNSPLHF	TGTGCCAGCTCCTGGTGGAATTCACCCCTCCACTTT
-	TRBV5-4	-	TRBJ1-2	CASSSPGPYGYTF	TGTGCCAGCAGCTCTCCGGGGCCCTATGGCTACACCTTC
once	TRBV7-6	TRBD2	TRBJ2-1	CASSLTLAGGGNEQFF	TGTGCCAGCAGCTTAACGCTAGCGGGAGGGGGCAATGAGCAGTTCTTC
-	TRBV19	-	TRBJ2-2	CASSTRTGELFF	TGTGCCAGTAGTACCCGCACCGGGGAGCTGTTTTTT
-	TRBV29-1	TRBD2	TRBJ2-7	CSVELAGAGTPHYEQYF	TGCAGCGTTGAACTAGCGGGAGCAGGGACACCCCACTACGAGCAGTACTTC
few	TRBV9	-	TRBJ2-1	CASSVSGSSSYNEQFF	TGTGCCAGCAGCGTAAGCGGCTCGAGCTCCTACAATGAGCAGTTCTTC
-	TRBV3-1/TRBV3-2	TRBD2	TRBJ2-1	CASSQGLSGRTYNEQFF	TGTGCCAGCAGCCAGGGGTTAAGCGGGAGGACCTACAATGAGCAGTTCTTC
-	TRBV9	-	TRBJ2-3	CASSVGLGSPDTQYF	TGTGCCAGCAGCGTAGGACTTGGGTCCCCAGATACGCAGTATTTT
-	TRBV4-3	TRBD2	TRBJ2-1	CASSQGLADTYNEQFF	TGCGCCAGCAGCCAAGGACTAGCGGATACCTACAATGAGCAGTTCTTC
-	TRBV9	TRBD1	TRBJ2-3	CASTPFEADRATDTQYF	TGTGCCAGCACCCCATTCGAGGCGGACAGGGCCACAGATACGCAGTATTTT
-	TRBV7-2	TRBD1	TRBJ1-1	CASSFNRGGTEAFF	TGTGCCAGCAGCTTTAACAGGGGCGGCACTGAAGCTTTCTTT
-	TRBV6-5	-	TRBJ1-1	CASSQRGLMNTEAFF	TGTGCCAGCAGTCAAAGGGGCCTCATGAACACTGAAGCTTTCTTT
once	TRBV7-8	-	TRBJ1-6	CASSLDRQRNSPLHF	TGTGCCAGCAGCTTAGATAGGCAGAGAAATTCACCCCTCCACTTT
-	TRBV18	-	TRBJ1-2	CASSPEFRGVGYTF	TGTGCCAGCTCACCTGAATTTCGGGGAGTTGGCTACACCTTC
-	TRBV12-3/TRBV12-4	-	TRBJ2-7	CASSLVNEQYF	TGTGCCAGCAGTTTAGTGAACGAGCAGTACTTC
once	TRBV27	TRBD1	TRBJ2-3	CASSLTGADTQYF	TGTGCCAGCAGTCTGACAGGGGCAGATACGCAGTATTTT
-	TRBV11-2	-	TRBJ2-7	CASSLGPGSTYEQYF	TGTGCCAGCAGCTTAGGCCCGGGTAGCACCTACGAGCAGTACTTC
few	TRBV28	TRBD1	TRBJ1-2	CASSSIRRTGDRYTF	TGTGCCAGCAGTTCCATACGACGGACAGGGGATCGCTACACCTTC
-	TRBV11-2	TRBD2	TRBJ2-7	CASSPLGLAGVEQYF	TGTGCCAGCAGCCCCCTCGGACTAGCGGGGGTTGAGCAGTACTTC
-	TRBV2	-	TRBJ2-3	CASSDLASSTDTQYF	TGTGCCAGCAGTGATTTGGCTTCTAGCACAGATACGCAGTATTTT
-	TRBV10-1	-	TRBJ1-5	CAIPGSNQPQHF	TGCGCCATTCCGGGTAGCAATCAGCCCCAGCATTTT
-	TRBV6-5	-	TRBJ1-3	CASSPDYSGNTIYF	TGTGCCAGCAGTCCGGACTACTCTGGAAACACCATATATTTT
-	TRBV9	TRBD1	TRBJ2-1	CASSASGTAWDEQFF	TGTGCCAGCAGCGCGTCCGGGACAGCCTGGGATGAGCAGTTCTTC